This passage covers 23 T cell receptor beta chains from one sample sequenced in a study of shared clonotypes between healthy human individuals. Here immunoSEQ multiplex PCR was the method, and the copy in TCRdb shows in-frame clones only, minus some. This table holds a few million clones, 93% found once. The sequenced sample was naive CD4+ T cells from PBMCs. As for subset: CD45RA+ positively selected. These receptors were collected from a man aged 18 to 30 in good health. Some clones in this sample may be carry-over from other donors' samples.

The rearrangement links TRBV7-8 to TRBJ1-2, with D unclear. Germline CDR1 reads SGHVS; CDR2 reads FQNEAQ. This CDR3 contains 12 residues. V lost 0 bases and J 8 bases, leaving 7 bases between the germline ends. The CDR3 sequence: CASSLAQSGYTF. CDR3 sequence (DNA): TGTGCCAGCAGCTTAGCGCAGTCGGGCTACACCTTC.

The chain is built from TRBV7-2 and TRBJ2-7; 11 positions agree with TRBD2. This CDR3 has 14 amino acids. The trim removed 5 bases at V and 2 bases at J, leaving 2 bases unmatched. The germline V gene encodes CDR1 SGHTA and CDR2 FQGNSA. CDR3 nucleotide sequence: TGTGCCAGCAGCACGGGACTAGCGGCCTACGAGCAGTACTTC. It encodes CASSTGLAAYEQYF.

The chain joins TRBV29-1 to TRBJ2-7; tentatively, D is TRBD2 (5 bases). Trimming cost V 6 bases and J 5 bases, with 11 bases left between them. The germline V gene has CDR1 SQVTM and CDR2 ANQGSEA. The length of the CDR3 is 11 residues. The CDR3, as DNA: TGCAGCGTGAAGCCGGGGAACGAGCAGTACTTC. Translation gives CSVKPGNEQYF.

This chain joins TRBV5-4 and TRBJ2-5; a weak D match, TRBD1 (6 bases). V was clipped by 3 bases and J by 5 bases, with 17 bases between them. This CDR3 spans 15 amino acids. Germline CDR1 and CDR2: SGHNT and YYREEE (reference sequence). CDR3 in DNA: TGTGCCAGCAGCTGGGCCGGGACAACCCTTGAGACCCAGTACTTC. Translated, it gives CASSWAGTTLETQYF.

The sample holds one count of this clone. The chain is built from TRBV28 and TRBJ2-4; D is unclear. Per germline, CDR1 MDHEN and CDR2 SYDVKM. This CDR3 is built from 14 residues. Trimming left V 2 bases short and J 0 bases short, with 5 bases between. The CDR3 DNA reads as TGTGCCAGCAGTTTAGAAACAGCCAAAAACATTCAGTACTTC. Translated, it gives CASSLETAKNIQYF.

V is TRBV10-3 and J is TRBJ1-1; a possible D gene is TRBD1 (5 bases). This CDR3 has 14 amino acids. The V gene's germline CDR1 is ENHRY and CDR2 SYGVKD. The V end lost 6 bases, the J end lost 2 bases, and 13 bases lay between the germline ends. CDR3 amino acids: CAIRTGTDNTEAFF. DNA for the CDR3: TGTGCCATCAGGACCGGGACGGATAACACTGAAGCTTTCTTT.

Remarks on this clone: Other DNA sequences in this sample translate to the same CDR3. The chain uses TRBV7-2 and TRBJ2-3; maybe TRBD2 (5 bases). Germline V gene lookup returns CDR1 SGHTA and CDR2 FQGNSA. Deletions cut 1 base from V and 2 bases from J, with 7 bases between. The CDR3 has 14 residues. The CDR3 reads CASSLDGNTDTQYF. CDR3 in DNA: TGTGCCAGCAGCTTAGACGGGAACACAGATACGCAGTATTTT.

The chain joins TRBV28 to TRBJ2-5; possible D gene TRBD2, 6 bases. CDR3 size: 16 residues. From germline, CDR1 is MDHEN and CDR2 SYDVKM. V lost 2 bases and J lost 1, with 14 bases in between. The CDR3 region is CASSLELGLSQETQYF. DNA for the CDR3: TGTGCCAGCAGTTTAGAACTGGGACTCTCCCAAGAGACCCAGTACTTC.

The gene calls are TRBV5-1 and TRBJ2-6; 10 nucleotides line up with TRBD1. The CDR3 length is 18 residues. The germline V gene encodes CDR1 SGHRS and CDR2 YFSETQ. Trimming cost V 3 bases and J 0 bases; bases outside gene matches: 6. The CDR3 protein is CASSWGTGANSGANVLTF. For the CDR3, the DNA is TGCGCCAGCAGCTGGGGGACAGGGGCTAACTCTGGGGCCAACGTCCTGACTTTC.

About this clone itself: The sample holds other DNA sequences that translate to the same CDR3. The V call is TRBV7-2, the J call TRBJ1-1; D is possibly TRBD1 (5 bases). CDR1 SGHTA and CDR2 FQGNSA come from the germline V gene. The CDR3 totals 14 residues. The germline V and J ends were trimmed by 1 base and 1 base, with 7 bases remaining between them. DNA for the CDR3: TGTGCCAGCAGCTTAGGACAGTCGAACACTGAAGCTTTCTTT. This encodes CASSLGQSNTEAFF.

Concerning this clone itself: Other DNA variants within this sample encode the same CDR3. The V and J genes are TRBV30 and TRBJ2-7; either TRBD1 or TRBD2 may supply D (7 bases each). The CDR3 spans 14 residues. V gave up 0 bases and J gave up 2 bases, with 11 bases separating them. Germline loops: CDR1 GTSNPN, CDR2 SVGIG (reference sequence). CDR3 amino acids: CAWSVSGGAYEQYF. The CDR3 coding sequence is TGTGCCTGGAGTGTATCAGGGGGGGCCTACGAGCAGTACTTC.

The CDR3: CASSPEMGQGAWETQYF. Here the CDR3 DNA reads TGTGCCAGCTCACCAGAGATGGGACAGGGGGCTTGGGAGACCCAGTACTTC. The chain recombines TRBV18 with TRBJ2-5; the match to TRBD1 covers 12 bases. The CDR3 loop spans 17 amino acids. The J segment lost 5 bases and the V segment lost 2 bases, leaving 9 bases of the junction unmatched. Germline V gene data show CDR1 as KGHSH and CDR2 as LQKENI.

J is TRBJ2-2 and V is TRBV10-1, with no clear D. The V gene lost 4 bases and the J gene lost 5 bases, with 8 bases spanning the gap. Germline loops: CDR1 WNHNN, CDR2 SYGVQD (reference sequence). The CDR3 totals 13 residues. The CDR3 is CASSAGSTGELFF. The DNA for the CDR3 is TGCGCCAGCAGTGCCGGGTCGACCGGGGAGCTGTTTTTT.

V gene TRBV9 combines with J gene TRBJ1-2; 9 bases match TRBD1. The ends lost 1 base at V and 8 bases at J; junction bases unmatched: 9. Germline V gene lookup returns CDR1 SGDLS and CDR2 YYNGEE. The CDR3 sequence is 15 residues long. CDR3 nucleotides: TGTGCCAGCAGCGTAAGTCCGGACAGGGGAGGGGGCTACACCTTC. Protein sequence: CASSVSPDRGGGYTF.

With regard to this clone: Other DNA sequences of this sample code for an identical CDR3. CDR3 in DNA: TGTGCCAGCAGCTTACCAGAGACCCAGTACTTC. Its protein product is CASSLPETQYF. The chain couples TRBV6-1 to TRBJ2-5; D is undetermined. V lost 6 bases, J lost 4 bases, and 6 bases lay in between. The germline CDR1 and CDR2 sequences are MNHNS and SASEGT. This CDR3 spans 11 amino acids.

This clone was detected once. The chain has TRBV7-9 and TRBJ1-2; perhaps TRBD1 as D (5 bases). Germline lookup yields CDR1 SEHNR and CDR2 FQNEAQ (reference sequence). Trimming took off 3 bases at V and 3 bases at J, with 17 bases between the two ends. CDR3 length: 16 residues. The CDR3 nucleotides read TGTGCCAGCAGCTTGGGAGTGGGACGGTCTGACTATGGCTACACCTTC. This gives the protein CASSLGVGRSDYGYTF.

This chain links TRBV7-3 with TRBJ1-1, with TRBD1 as a possible D gene (5 bases). Per the germline V gene, CDR1 is SGHTA and CDR2 is FQGTGA. CDR3 length equals 16 residues. Trimming removed 5 bases from V and 1 base from J, with 17 bases in between. The chain's CDR3 is CASSPPGGSGNTEAFF. DNA of the CDR3: TGTGCCAGCAGCCCCCCTGGGGGGAGCGGGAACACTGAAGCTTTCTTT.

This chain links TRBV2 with TRBJ1-1; weak D call: TRBD1 (6 bases). CDR3 length: 16 residues. The germline V gene has CDR1 SNHLY and CDR2 FYNNEI. V shed 4 bases and J shed 4 bases, with 19 bases lying between them. CDR3: CASSGSLRTAFTEAFF. The DNA for the CDR3 is TGTGCCAGCAGTGGCTCGTTAAGGACAGCTTTCACTGAAGCTTTCTTT.

This rearrangement joins TRBV6-1 to TRBJ1-3; unclear D gene. This CDR3 comprises 13 residues. V was shortened by 1 base and J by 2 bases, with 3 bases between the two germline ends. Germline V gene data show CDR1 as MNHNS and CDR2 as SASEGT. The CDR3 loop is CASSEEAGNTIYF. For the CDR3, the DNA is TGTGCCAGCAGTGAAGAGGCTGGAAACACCATATATTTT.

Concerning this clone: A read error may produce the germline difference seen at one junction end. This chain joins TRBV5-1 and TRBJ1-3; no clear D. CDR1 and CDR2 (germline): SGHRS, YFSETQ. The CDR3 loop spans 14 amino acids. CDR3 DNA sequence: TGCGCCAGCAGCTCCGGGATCTCTGGAGACACCATATATTTT. The encoded protein is CASSSGISGDTIYF.

This chain joins TRBV9 and TRBJ2-2; D is unclear. Trimming took 3 bases from V and 4 from J, leaving 10 bases between them. The CDR3 loop spans 14 amino acids. Germline lookup yields CDR1 SGDLS and CDR2 YYNGEE. Here the CDR3 reads CASSAVSRTGELFF. The CDR3 DNA sequence: TGTGCCAGCAGCGCAGTCAGCCGCACCGGGGAGCTGTTTTTT. Full variable domain (outside the CDR3, taken from reference TRBV9 and TRBJ2-2): DSGVTQTPKHLITATGQRVTLRCSPRSGDLSVYWYQQSLDQGLQFLIQYYNGEERAKGNILERFSAQQFPDLHSELNLSSLELGDSALYFCASSAVSRTGELFFGEGSRLTVL.

The rearrangement uses TRBV5-1 and TRBJ2-4, with 9 bases aligning to TRBD1. The ends lost 4 bases at V and 0 bases at J; junction bases unmatched: 5. Germline V lookup: CDR1 SGHRS, CDR2 YFSETQ. This CDR3 comprises 16 residues. Written as DNA, the CDR3 is TGCGCCAGCAGCCTAGGGACAGGGACAGCCAAAAACATTCAGTACTTC. Translation gives CASSLGTGTAKNIQYF.

The V call is TRBV6-1, the J call TRBJ2-1; 9 nucleotides match TRBD2. Germline assignment: CDR1 MNHNS and CDR2 SASEGT. This CDR3 spans 17 amino acids. The junction had 7 bases not matched to a gene; V was cut back by 4 bases and J by 0 bases. The CDR3: CASSVSGTSPSYNEQFF. The DNA of the CDR3 is TGTGCCAGCAGTGTCTCCGGGACTAGCCCCTCCTACAATGAGCAGTTCTTC.